The rows below give T cell receptor beta chains drawn from one sample of a study of T cell repertoires in cytomegalovirus infection. TCRdb reprocessed the reads via MiXCR and lists one record per CDR3 protein. The data contain approximately 170,000 distinct CDR3 sequences, 14% of them singletons. Input material: PBMCs. The source of these receptors is a human donor in good health (CMV status not recorded). Some clones in this sample may be carry-over from other donors' samples. The CDR3 runs from the conserved cysteine through the conserved F or W. A D gene is named only where the DNA matches it firmly. Rows give clone size only sometimes, using once, few, many, or a class for an expanded clone.

V	D	length	size	J	DNA	CDR3
TRBV14	NA	14	NA	TRBJ1-1	TGTGCCAGCAGCCAAGTAGGGCGGTACACTGAAGCTTTCTTT	CASSQVGRYTEAFF
TRBV11-2	NA	11	few	TRBJ2-5	TGTGCCAGCACTGTTCGGGAGACCCAGTACTTC	CASTVRETQYF
TRBV19	NA	14	many	TRBJ2-1	TGTGCCAGTTCCTTCTTTTCTAGCCACAATGAGCAGTTCTTC	CASSFFSSHNEQFF
TRBV28	TRBD1	14	many	TRBJ2-3	TGTGCCAGCAGTTCCCTTGACAGGGGCGATACGCAGTATTTT	CASSSLDRGDTQYF
TRBV18	NA	14	NA	TRBJ2-2	TGTGCCAGCTCACCTCTGGCAGGGATCGGGGAGCTGTTTTTT	CASSPLAGIGELFF
TRBV12-3/TRBV12-4	NA	11	many	TRBJ1-2	TGTGCCAGCAGCACAGTGTATGGCTACACCTTC	CASSTVYGYTF
TRBV6-5	NA	13	many	TRBJ1-6	TGTGCCAGCAGCTCCACAGGGAATTCACCCCTCCACTTT	CASSSTGNSPLHF
TRBV29-1	NA	13	few	TRBJ2-7	TGCAGCGTTGACCTCGGGGGTACCTACGAGCAGTACTTC	CSVDLGGTYEQYF
TRBV6-1	NA	14	few	TRBJ1-1	TGTGCCAGCCTTAGGGGCGGTTTGAACACTGAAGCTTTCTTT	CASLRGGLNTEAFF
TRBV7-9	NA	12	few	TRBJ1-2	TGTGCCACTGGGGCCAGGAACTATGGCTACACCTTC	CATGARNYGYTF
TRBV5-1	NA	14	NA	TRBJ2-2	TGCGCCAGCAGCCCGGCACGGACCCCCGGGGAGCTGTTTTTT	CASSPARTPGELFF
TRBV12-3/TRBV12-4	TRBD1	12	NA	TRBJ1-5	TGTGCCAGCAGGGGGACAGATCAGCCCCAGCATTTT	CASRGTDQPQHF
TRBV28	NA	15	many	TRBJ1-6	TGTGCCAGCAGTTTGAGTCGACACAATAATTCACCCCTCCACTTT	CASSLSRHNNSPLHF
TRBV7-2	NA	13	many	TRBJ2-7	TGTGCCAGCAGCTTAGCGGGAGGCTACGAGCAGTACTTC	CASSLAGGYEQYF
TRBV5-1	NA	14	NA	TRBJ2-2	TGCGCCAGCAGCTTGGGAGTGTCACCCGGGGAGCTGTTTTTT	CASSLGVSPGELFF
TRBV7-2	NA	12	many	TRBJ1-2	TGTGCCAGCAGCTTAGTACCTTCAGGCTACACCTTC	CASSLVPSGYTF
TRBV6-6	NA	14	few	TRBJ2-7	TGTGCCAGCAGCTTGGGCCTGACGGGATACGAGCAGTACTTC	CASSLGLTGYEQYF
TRBV28	NA	13	NA	TRBJ2-3	TGTGCCAGCACCCCGGGGGTTGCAGATACGCAGTATTTT	CASTPGVADTQYF
TRBV28	NA	14	many	TRBJ2-6	TGTGCCAGCAGTTCCCGAGGAGGGGCCAACGTCCTGACTTTC	CASSSRGGANVLTF
TRBV10-3	TRBD1	14	NA	TRBJ1-2	TGTGCCATCAGAAGCGACAGGGGGTCCTATGGCTACACCTTC	CAIRSDRGSYGYTF
TRBV19	TRBD1	16	few	TRBJ2-2	TGTGCCAGTAGTACGCTGACAGGGCCGAACACCGGGGAGCTGTTTTTT	CASSTLTGPNTGELFF
TRBV15	NA	17	few	TRBJ1-5	TGTGCCACCAGCAGATCCCCTGGCAGGGCGAGCAATCAGCCCCAGCATTTT	CATSRSPGRASNQPQHF
TRBV27	NA	12	NA	TRBJ1-5	TGTGCCAGCAGTGATCTTGGACAGCCCCAGCATTTT	CASSDLGQPQHF
TRBV2	NA	13	NA	TRBJ2-2	TGTGCCACCGCGGGGACCTTCACCGGGGAGCTGTTTTTT	CATAGTFTGELFF
TRBV4-1	NA	15	NA	TRBJ2-7	TGCGCCAGCAGCCAAGATATGCGGGGCTCCTACGAGCAGTACTTC	CASSQDMRGSYEQYF
TRBV6-8	TRBD1	14	NA	TRBJ2-1	TGTGCCAGCAGATCCCCGGGACAGGGAGTTGAGCAGTTCTTC	CASRSPGQGVEQFF
TRBV5-1	NA	14	NA	TRBJ2-5	TGCGCCAGCAGCTTTGGGATGGGTCAAGAGACCCAGTACTTC	CASSFGMGQETQYF
TRBV11-1	TRBD2	14	few	TRBJ2-1	TGTGCCAGCAGCTTTAGCGGGAGTTACAATGAGCAGTTCTTC	CASSFSGSYNEQFF
TRBV7-8	NA	15	many	TRBJ2-5	TGTGCCAGCAGCTTGGGTGGGGTCGAGGAGGAGACCCAGTACTTC	CASSLGGVEEETQYF
TRBV20-1	NA	17	NA	TRBJ2-3	TGCAGTGCTAGACACAGCAGGGGTTCTATTAGCACAGATACGCAGTATTTT	CSARHSRGSISTDTQYF
TRBV6-4	NA	14	NA	TRBJ1-1	TGTGCCAGCAGTGACTCGGACACGAACACTGAAGCTTTCTTT	CASSDSDTNTEAFF
TRBV30	TRBD2	13	NA	TRBJ2-7	TGTGCCTTACTAGCGCCCCACTCCTACGAGCAGTACTTC	CALLAPHSYEQYF
TRBV6-5	NA	16	NA	TRBJ2-5	TGTGCCAGCAGTCCTTTCCCCGGGGGGCTTCAAGAGACCCAGTACTTC	CASSPFPGGLQETQYF
TRBV7-9	TRBD2	15	few	TRBJ2-7	TGTGCCAGCAGCTTAACAGCGGGAGGGTGGGACGAGCAGTACTTC	CASSLTAGGWDEQYF
TRBV7-6	TRBD1	15	many	TRBJ2-7	TGTGCCAGCAGCTACCGGGACAGGGGGCACTACGAGCAGTACTTC	CASSYRDRGHYEQYF
TRBV19	TRBD2	19	NA	TRBJ2-1	TGTGCCAGTAGTAAGGGAACTAGCGGGAGGATAGGCTCCTACAATGAGCAGTTCTTC	CASSKGTSGRIGSYNEQFF
TRBV4-3	NA	15	NA	TRBJ2-7	TGCGCCAGCAGCCAAGGGCCGGGGATGGGCTACGAGCAGTACTTC	CASSQGPGMGYEQYF
TRBV5-4	NA	15	NA	TRBJ2-5	TGTGCCAGCAGCTTGGGTCAGCTGATTAAAGAGACCCAGTACTTC	CASSLGQLIKETQYF
TRBV29-1	TRBD1	12	NA	TRBJ1-2	TGCAGCGTTGGGAACAGGGGCTATGGCTACACCTTC	CSVGNRGYGYTF
TRBV15	TRBD1	15	many	TRBJ1-1	TGTGCCACCAGCCACCCGACAGGGTGGATGACTGAAGCTTTCTTT	CATSHPTGWMTEAFF
TRBV11-2	TRBD1	14	NA	TRBJ1-1	TGTGCCAGCAGCGTTACAGGGGGCCGGACTGAAGCTTTCTTT	CASSVTGGRTEAFF